The clone carrying this T cell receptor (beta chain) has at least ten counts. Its antigen is still unknown. The data originate from a study of T-cell reconstitution after alpha-beta-depleted transplantation in children. Findings of the study overall: The origin of alpha-beta T cells about two months after transplant was reportedly several hundred expanded graft clones.

V lost 7 bases, J lost 7 bases, and 16 bases lay in between. This CDR3 comprises 13 residues. Researchers prepared the TCRbeta library using unique molecular identifiers, the study reports. TCRdb re-called the PCR reads through MiXCR, storing one row per CDR3 protein. The data contain 200,000 to 300,000 distinct CDR3 sequences, around 25% of them singletons. This sequence was found in a girl aged 2 to 10 with Fanconi anemia, due to receive a stem cell transplant. The rearrangement joins TRBV12-3 or TRBV12-4 to TRBJ1-1, with D unclear. Material: PBMCs, obtained before TCRalphabeta/CD19-depleted stem cell transplant. The CDR3 region has the DNA TGTGCCAGCACCCCCGAGGGTCACCATGAAGCTTTCTTT. This codes for CASTPEGHHEAFF.